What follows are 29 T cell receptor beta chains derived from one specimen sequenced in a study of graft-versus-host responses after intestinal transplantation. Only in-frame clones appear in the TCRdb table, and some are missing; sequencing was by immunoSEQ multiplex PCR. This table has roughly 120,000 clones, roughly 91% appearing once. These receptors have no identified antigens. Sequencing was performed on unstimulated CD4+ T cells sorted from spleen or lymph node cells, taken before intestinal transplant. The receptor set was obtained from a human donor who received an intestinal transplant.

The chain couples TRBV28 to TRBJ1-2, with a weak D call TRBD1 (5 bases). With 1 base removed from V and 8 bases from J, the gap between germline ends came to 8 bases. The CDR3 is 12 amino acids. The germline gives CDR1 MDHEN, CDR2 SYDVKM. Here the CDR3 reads CASSLLGAGYTF. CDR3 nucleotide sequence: TGTGCCAGCAGTTTATTAGGGGCCGGCTACACCTTC.

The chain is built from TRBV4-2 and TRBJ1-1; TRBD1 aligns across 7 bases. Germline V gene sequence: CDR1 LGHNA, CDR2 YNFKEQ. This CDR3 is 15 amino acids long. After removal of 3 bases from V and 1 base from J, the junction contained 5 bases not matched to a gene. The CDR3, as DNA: TGTGCCAGCAGCCAGAAGGGGACAGCGAACACTGAAGCTTTCTTT. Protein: CASSQKGTANTEAFF.

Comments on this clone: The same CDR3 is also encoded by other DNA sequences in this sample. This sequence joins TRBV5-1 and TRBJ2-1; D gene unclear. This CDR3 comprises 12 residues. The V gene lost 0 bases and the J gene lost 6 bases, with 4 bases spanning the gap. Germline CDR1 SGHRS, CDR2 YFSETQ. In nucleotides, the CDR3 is TGCGCCAGCAGCTTGGAAGGCAATGAGCAGTTCTTC. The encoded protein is CASSLEGNEQFF.

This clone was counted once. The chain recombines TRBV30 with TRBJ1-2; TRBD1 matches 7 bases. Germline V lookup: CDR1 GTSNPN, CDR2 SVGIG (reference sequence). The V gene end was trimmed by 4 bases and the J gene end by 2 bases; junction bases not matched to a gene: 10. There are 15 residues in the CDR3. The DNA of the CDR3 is TGTGCCTGGACCTCGGATAGGGGGCAGAACTATGGCTACACCTTC. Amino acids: CAWTSDRGQNYGYTF. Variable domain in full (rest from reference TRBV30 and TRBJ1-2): SQTIHQWPATLVQPVGSPLSLECTVEGTSNPNLYWYRQAAGRGLQLLFYSVGIGQISSEVPQNLSASRPQDRQFILSSKKLLLSDSGFYLCAWTSDRGQNYGYTFGSGTRLTVV.

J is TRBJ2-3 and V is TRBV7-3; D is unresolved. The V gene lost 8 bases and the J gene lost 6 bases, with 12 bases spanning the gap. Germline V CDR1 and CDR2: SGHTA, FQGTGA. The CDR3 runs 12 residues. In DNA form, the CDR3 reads TGTGCCAGCTCCCCGGTTGGGGATACGCAGTATTTT. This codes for CASSPVGDTQYF.

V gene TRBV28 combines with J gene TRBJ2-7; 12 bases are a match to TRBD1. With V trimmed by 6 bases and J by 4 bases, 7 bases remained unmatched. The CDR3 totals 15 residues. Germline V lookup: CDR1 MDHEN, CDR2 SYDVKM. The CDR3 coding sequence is TGTGCCAGCAGCCCCGGGACAGGGGGCGCGTACGAGCAGTACTTC. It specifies CASSPGTGGAYEQYF.

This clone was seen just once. CDR3 nucleotides: TGTGCCAGCAGTTCATTGGGGGAACGGATCGGGGAGCTGTTTTTT. Its protein is CASSSLGERIGELFF. The chain uses TRBV28 and TRBJ2-2; D may correspond to TRBD1 or TRBD2 (5 bases each). This CDR3 comprises 15 residues. Germline V CDR1 and CDR2: MDHEN, SYDVKM. Trimming took 4 bases from V and 7 from J, leaving 16 bases between them. The full variable domain, with the rest looked up from reference TRBV28 and TRBJ2-2, is DVKVTQSSRYLVKRTGEKVFLECVQDMDHENMFWYRQDPGLGLRLIYFSYDVKMKEKGDIPEGYSVSREKKERFSLILESASTNQTSMYLCASSSLGERIGELFFGEGSRLTVL.

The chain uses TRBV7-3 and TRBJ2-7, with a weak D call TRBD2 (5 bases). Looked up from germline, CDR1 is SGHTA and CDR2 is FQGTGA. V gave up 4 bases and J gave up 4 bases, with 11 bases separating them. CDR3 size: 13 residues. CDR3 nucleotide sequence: TGTGCCAGCAGCTCCGGGGTGGGTTACGAGCAGTACTTC. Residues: CASSSGVGYEQYF.

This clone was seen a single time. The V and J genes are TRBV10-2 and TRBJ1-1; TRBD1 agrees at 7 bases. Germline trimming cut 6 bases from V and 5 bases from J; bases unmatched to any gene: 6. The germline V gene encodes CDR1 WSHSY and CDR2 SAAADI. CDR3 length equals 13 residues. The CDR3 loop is CASRGDRVTEAFF. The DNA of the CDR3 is TGCGCCAGCAGGGGAGACAGGGTAACTGAAGCTTTCTTT.

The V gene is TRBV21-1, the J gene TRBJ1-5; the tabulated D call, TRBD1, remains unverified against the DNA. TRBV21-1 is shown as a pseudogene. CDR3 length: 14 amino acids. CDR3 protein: CASSRRRQRQPQHF. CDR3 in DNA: TGTGCCAGCAGCAGGCGAAGACAGAGGCAGCCCCAGCATTTT.

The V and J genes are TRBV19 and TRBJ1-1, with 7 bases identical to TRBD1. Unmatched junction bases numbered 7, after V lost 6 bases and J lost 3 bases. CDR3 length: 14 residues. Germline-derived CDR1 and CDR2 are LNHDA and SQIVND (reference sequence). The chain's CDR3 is CASSRQGAYTEAFF. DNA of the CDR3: TGTGCCAGTAGCAGACAGGGTGCGTACACTGAAGCTTTCTTT. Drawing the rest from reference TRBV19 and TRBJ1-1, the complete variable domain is DGGITQSPKYLFRKEGQNVTLSCEQNLNHDAMYWYRQDPGQGLRLIYYSQIVNDFQKGDIAEGYSVSREKKESFPLTVTSAQKNPTAFYLCASSRQGAYTEAFFGQGTRLTVV.

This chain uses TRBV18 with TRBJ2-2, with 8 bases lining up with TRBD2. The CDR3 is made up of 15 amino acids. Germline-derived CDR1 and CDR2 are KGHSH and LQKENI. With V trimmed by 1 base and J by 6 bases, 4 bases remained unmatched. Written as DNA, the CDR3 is TGTGCCAGCTCACCACGGACTAGCAATGCCGGGGAGCTGTTTTTT. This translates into CASSPRTSNAGELFF.

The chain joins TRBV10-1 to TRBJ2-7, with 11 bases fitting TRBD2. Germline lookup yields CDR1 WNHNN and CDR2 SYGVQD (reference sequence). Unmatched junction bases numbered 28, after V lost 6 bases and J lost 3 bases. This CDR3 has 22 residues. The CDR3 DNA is TGCGCCAGCAGGGAGAGGGACAGTCCTAAGTCACTAGCGGGAGACCACAACTACGAGCAGTACTTC. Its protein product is CASRERDSPKSLAGDHNYEQYF.

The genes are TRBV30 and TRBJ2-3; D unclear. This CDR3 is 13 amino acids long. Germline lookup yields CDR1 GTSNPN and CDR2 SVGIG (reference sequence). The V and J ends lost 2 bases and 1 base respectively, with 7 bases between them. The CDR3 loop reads CAWSWIGTDTQYF. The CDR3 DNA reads TGTGCCTGGAGTTGGATAGGCACAGATACGCAGTATTTT. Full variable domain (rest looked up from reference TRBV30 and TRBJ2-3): SQTIHQWPATLVQPVGSPLSLECTVEGTSNPNLYWYRQAAGRGLQLLFYSVGIGQISSEVPQNLSASRPQDRQFILSSKKLLLSDSGFYLCAWSWIGTDTQYFGPGTRLTVL.

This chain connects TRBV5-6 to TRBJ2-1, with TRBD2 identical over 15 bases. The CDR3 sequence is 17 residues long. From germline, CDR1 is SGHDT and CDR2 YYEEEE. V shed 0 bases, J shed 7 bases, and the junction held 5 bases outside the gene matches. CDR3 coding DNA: TGTGCCAGCAGCTTGGTAGGACTAGCGGGAGGGCGGAATGAGCAGTTCTTC. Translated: CASSLVGLAGGRNEQFF.

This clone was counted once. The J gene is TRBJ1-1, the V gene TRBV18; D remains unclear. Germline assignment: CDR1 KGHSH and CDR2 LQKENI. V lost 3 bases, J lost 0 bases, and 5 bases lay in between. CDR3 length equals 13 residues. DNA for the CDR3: TGTGCCAGCTCACCCAGCTTGAACACTGAAGCTTTCTTT. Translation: CASSPSLNTEAFF.

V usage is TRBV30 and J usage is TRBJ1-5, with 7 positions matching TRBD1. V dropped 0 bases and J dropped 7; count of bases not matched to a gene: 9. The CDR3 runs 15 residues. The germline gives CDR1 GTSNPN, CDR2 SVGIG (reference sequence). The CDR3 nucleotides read TGTGCCTGGAGTGTACAGTCAGGGGGATCGCAGCCCCAGCATTTT. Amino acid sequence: CAWSVQSGGSQPQHF.

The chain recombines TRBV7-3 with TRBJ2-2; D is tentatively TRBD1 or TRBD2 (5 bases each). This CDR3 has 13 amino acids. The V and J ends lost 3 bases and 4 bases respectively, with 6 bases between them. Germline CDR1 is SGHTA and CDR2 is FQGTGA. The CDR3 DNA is TGTGCCAGCAGCTTTGGGGGCACCGGGGAGCTGTTTTTT. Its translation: CASSFGGTGELFF. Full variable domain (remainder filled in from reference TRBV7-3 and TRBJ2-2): GAGVSQTPSNKVTEKGKYVELRCDPISGHTALYWYRQSLGQGPEFLIYFQGTGAADDSGLPNDRFFAVRPEGSVSTLKIQRTERGDSAVYLCASSFGGTGELFFGEGSRLTVL.

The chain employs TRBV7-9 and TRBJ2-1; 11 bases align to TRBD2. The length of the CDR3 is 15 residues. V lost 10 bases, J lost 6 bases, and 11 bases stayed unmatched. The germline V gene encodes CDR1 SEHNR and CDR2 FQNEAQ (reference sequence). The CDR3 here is CATKPGTSGTNEQFF. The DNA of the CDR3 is TGTGCCACCAAACCCGGGACTAGCGGTACCAATGAGCAGTTCTTC.

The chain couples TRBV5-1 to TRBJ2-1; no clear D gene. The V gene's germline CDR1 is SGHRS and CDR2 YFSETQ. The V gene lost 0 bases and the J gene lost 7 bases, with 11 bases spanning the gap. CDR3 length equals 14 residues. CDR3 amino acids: CASSLVEVGNEQFF. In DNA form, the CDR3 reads TGCGCCAGCAGCTTGGTAGAGGTCGGAAATGAGCAGTTCTTC.

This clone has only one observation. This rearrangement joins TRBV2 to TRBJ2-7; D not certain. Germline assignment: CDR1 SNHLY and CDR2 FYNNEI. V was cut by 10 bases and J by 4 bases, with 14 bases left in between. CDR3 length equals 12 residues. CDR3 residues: CATSIGGYEQYF. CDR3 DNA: TGTGCCACCTCCATTGGCGGTTACGAGCAGTACTTC.

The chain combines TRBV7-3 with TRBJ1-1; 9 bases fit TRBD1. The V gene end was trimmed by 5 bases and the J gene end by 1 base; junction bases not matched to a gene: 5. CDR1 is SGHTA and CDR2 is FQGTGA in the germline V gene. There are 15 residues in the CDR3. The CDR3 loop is CASSGRTGENTEAFF. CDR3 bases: TGTGCCAGCAGCGGGCGGACAGGGGAGAACACTGAAGCTTTCTTT.

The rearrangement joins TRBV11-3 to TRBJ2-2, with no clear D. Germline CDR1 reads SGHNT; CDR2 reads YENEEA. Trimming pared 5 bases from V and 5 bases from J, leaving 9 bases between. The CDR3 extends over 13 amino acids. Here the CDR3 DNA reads TGTGCCAGCAGCCCACTATGGACCGGGGAGCTGTTTTTT. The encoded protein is CASSPLWTGELFF. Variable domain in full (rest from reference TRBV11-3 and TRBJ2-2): EAGVVQSPRYKIIEKKQPVAFWCNPISGHNTLYWYLQNLGQGPELLIRYENEEAVDDSQLPKDRFSAERLKGVDSTLKIQPAELGDSAVYLCASSPLWTGELFFGEGSRLTVL.

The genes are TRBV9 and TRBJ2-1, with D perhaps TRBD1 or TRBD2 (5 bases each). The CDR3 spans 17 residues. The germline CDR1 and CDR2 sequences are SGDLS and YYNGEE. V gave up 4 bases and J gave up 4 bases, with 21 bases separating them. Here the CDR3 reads CASSPGALGGGYNEQFF. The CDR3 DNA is TGTGCCAGCAGCCCTGGGGCCCTCGGCGGAGGATACAATGAGCAGTTCTTC.

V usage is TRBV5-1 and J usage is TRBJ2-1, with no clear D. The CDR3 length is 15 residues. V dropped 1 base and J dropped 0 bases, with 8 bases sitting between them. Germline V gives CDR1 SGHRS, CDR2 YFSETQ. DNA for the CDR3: TGCGCCAGCAGCTTGCAGACCTCCTCCTACAATGAGCAGTTCTTC. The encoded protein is CASSLQTSSYNEQFF.

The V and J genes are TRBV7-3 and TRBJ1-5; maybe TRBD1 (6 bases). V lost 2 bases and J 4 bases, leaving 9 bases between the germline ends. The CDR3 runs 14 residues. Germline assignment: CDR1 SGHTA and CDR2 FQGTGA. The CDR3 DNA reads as TGTGCCAGCAGCTTAGGGGGCTTTAATCAGCCCCAGCATTTT. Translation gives CASSLGGFNQPQHF.

This chain's CDR3 is CATGTIYGELFF. The CDR3 region has the DNA TGTGCCACCGGGACAATTTACGGGGAGCTGTTTTTT. The rearrangement joins TRBV28 to TRBJ2-2; maybe TRBD1 (6 bases). Trimming removed 10 bases from V and 7 bases from J, with 13 bases in between. Germline CDR1 and CDR2: MDHEN and SYDVKM. This CDR3 region has 12 residues. Together with reference TRBV28 and TRBJ2-2, the CDR3 gives the full variable domain: DVKVTQSSRYLVKRTGEKVFLECVQDMDHENMFWYRQDPGLGLRLIYFSYDVKMKEKGDIPEGYSVSREKKERFSLILESASTNQTSMYLCATGTIYGELFFGEGSRLTVL.

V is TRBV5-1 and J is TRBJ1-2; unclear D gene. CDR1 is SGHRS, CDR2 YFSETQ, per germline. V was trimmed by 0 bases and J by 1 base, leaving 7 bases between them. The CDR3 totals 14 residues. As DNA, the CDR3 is TGCGCCAGCAGCTTGGTGACGGATAACTATGGCTACACCTTC. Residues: CASSLVTDNYGYTF. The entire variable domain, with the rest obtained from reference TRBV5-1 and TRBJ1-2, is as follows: KAGVTQTPRYLIKTRGQQVTLSCSPISGHRSVSWYQQTPGQGLQFLFEYFSETQRNKGNFPGRFSGRQFSNSRSEMNVSTLELGDSALYLCASSLVTDNYGYTFGSGTRLTVV.

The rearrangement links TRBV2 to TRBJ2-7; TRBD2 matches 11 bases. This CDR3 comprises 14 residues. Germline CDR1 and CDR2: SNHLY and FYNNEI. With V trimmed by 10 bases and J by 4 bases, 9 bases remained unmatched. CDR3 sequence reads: CAKLAGAPPYEQYF. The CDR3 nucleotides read TGTGCCAAACTAGCGGGAGCCCCCCCTTACGAGCAGTACTTC.